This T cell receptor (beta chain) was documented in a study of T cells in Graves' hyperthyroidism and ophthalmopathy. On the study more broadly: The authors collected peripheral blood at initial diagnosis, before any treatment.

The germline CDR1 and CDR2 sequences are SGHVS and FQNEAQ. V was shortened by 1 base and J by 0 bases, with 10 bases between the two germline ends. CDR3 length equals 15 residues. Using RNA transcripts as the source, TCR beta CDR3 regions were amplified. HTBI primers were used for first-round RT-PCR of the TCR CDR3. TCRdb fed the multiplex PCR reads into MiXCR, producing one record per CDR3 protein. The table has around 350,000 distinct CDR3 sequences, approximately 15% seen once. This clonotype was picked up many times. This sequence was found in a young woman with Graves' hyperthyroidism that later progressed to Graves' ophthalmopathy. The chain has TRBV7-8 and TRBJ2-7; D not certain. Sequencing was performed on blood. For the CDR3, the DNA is TGTGCCAGCAGCTTAGAAATACTGACCTCCTACGAGCAGTACTTC. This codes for CASSLEILTSYEQYF.